This paragraph reports one T cell receptor (beta chain). This clone has only a few counts. There is no known antigen for this receptor. Per-base qualities were not stored, and no clone one base away is much larger. This entry is derived from a study of siplizumab effects on memory and regulatory T cells (dated by TCRdb to the late 2010s). Study-wide context: The study examined how the anti-CD2 antibody siplizumab affects alloreactive T-cell subsets in allogeneic mixed lymphocyte reactions built from human PBMCs.

Sorted unstimulated T cells, along with proliferating T cells recovered from mixed lymphocyte reactions, underwent TCRbeta CDR3 sequencing. Fresh whole blood from roughly ten HLA-typed healthy donors was used to isolate PBMCs. To map where alloreactive clones came from, unstimulated CD4+ regulatory T cells were FACS-sorted. Its CDR3 holds 14 amino acids, cysteine through phenylalanine. The read is trimmed to its CDR3 DNA, 42 bases read in frame from base 1. From a lookup of the germline V gene, CDR1 and CDR2 are SGDLS and YYNGEE. The junction carries 10 bases between V and J, which are trimmed by 3 bases and 4 bases respectively. Here is what the overall study found, with its caveats: Sequences below about 10^-5 frequency were poorly captured, so only a minor fraction of alloreactive clones could be mapped to unstimulated subsets. Among mappable alloreactive CD4+ clones, the Treg-derived fraction averaged approximately 63% with siplizumab versus around 29% in control reactions. Siplizumab significantly reduced the cumulative frequency of alloreactive sequences traceable to unstimulated CD4+ memory T cells. For roughly 75-97% of proliferating CD4+ or CD8+ clones, no naive or memory phenotype could be assigned. Unstimulated naive T cells appeared to be more diverse than memory T cells, and naive cells seemed to make a substantial contribution to the alloresponse. No functional confirmation was obtained for the suppressive function of proliferating Tregs from siplizumab cultures.

Library creation used the immunoSEQ multiplex PCR assay. Around 94,000 TCR templates per sample were assayed on the deep sequencing platform. Genomic DNA extracted from sorted T cells was used for TCRbeta CDR3 sequencing. Turning to the authors' computational methods: Clonal analysis of TCRbeta CDR3 data was done in the R programming language. Comparing unstimulated samples against CFSE-low samples taken after the reaction was how alloreactive CD4+ and CD8+ clones were defined. Regulatory or non-regulatory origin was assigned to alloreactive CD4+ clones by matching of sequences to sorted unstimulated Treg and non-Treg repertoires. TCRdb re-hosts the immuneACCESS table, in-frame sequences only. Its copies lack some clones; in the studies checked, an unresolved V gene accounts for under half of them, and the cause for the rest is not known. V and J calls and clone size follow that table, whereas D and trimming were derived from the DNA. The sample table holds 70,000 or so clones, of which approximately 89% were seen once. The ten largest clones take up 1.5% to 2% of the sample.

The sample consisted of Tregs sorted from blood. This clonotype originated in a human donor in good health. The chain was built from TRBV9 and TRBJ2-2, with a weak D call of TRBD1 (5 bases match). CDR3 loop: CASSGQSFTGELFF. The bases read TGTGCCAGCAGCGGACAGAGTTTCACCGGGGAGCTGTTTTTT. The variable domain in full, with residues beyond the CDR3 obtained from the reference TRBV9 and TRBJ2-2 genes, is DSGVTQTPKHLITATGQRVTLRCSPRSGDLSVYWYQQSLDQGLQFLIQYYNGEERAKGNILERFSAQQFPDLHSELNLSSLELGDSALYFCASSGQSFTGELFFGEGSRLTVL.